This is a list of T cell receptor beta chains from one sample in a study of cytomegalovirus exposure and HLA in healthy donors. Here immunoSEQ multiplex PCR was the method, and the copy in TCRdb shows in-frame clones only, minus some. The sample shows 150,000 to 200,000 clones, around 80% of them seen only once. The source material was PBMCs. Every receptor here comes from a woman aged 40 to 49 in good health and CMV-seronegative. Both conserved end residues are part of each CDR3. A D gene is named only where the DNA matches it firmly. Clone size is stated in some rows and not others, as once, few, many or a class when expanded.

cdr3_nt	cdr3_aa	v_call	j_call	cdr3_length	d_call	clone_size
TGTGCCAGCAGCCACGGACTAGCGGGAGCCAAAAACATTCAGTACTTC	CASSHGLAGAKNIQYF	TRBV28	TRBJ2-4	16	TRBD2	few
TGCGCCAGCAGCCAGGGACTAGCGGGAGGGCCTGGCAATGAGCAGTTCTTC	CASSQGLAGGPGNEQFF	TRBV4-3	TRBJ2-1	17	TRBD2	.
TGTGCCAGCAGCTTAGGAGGGCTAGCGGGAGATACGCAGTATTTT	CASSLGGLAGDTQYF	TRBV7-2	TRBJ2-3	15	TRBD2	once
TGTGCCGTATCGGGGGGAGCTAACTATGGCTACACCTTC	CAVSGGANYGYTF	TRBV6-1	TRBJ1-2	13	.	.
TGCGCCAGCAGCCGTTCCGGGGGGGCGAACACTGAAGCTTTCTTT	CASSRSGGANTEAFF	TRBV5-1	TRBJ1-1	15	.	.
TGTGCCAGCAGCTCCGGATGGGGCATGGGCTATGGCTACACCTTC	CASSSGWGMGYGYTF	TRBV7-9	TRBJ1-2	15	.	few
TGTGCCAGCAGCTTAGGCACGGGTATCACTAACTATGGCTACACCTTC	CASSLGTGITNYGYTF	TRBV7-2	TRBJ1-2	16	.	.
TGTGCCAGCAGCCCGAGCGGGAGCTCCTACAATGAGCAGTTCTTC	CASSPSGSSYNEQFF	TRBV7-2	TRBJ2-1	15	TRBD2	.
TGTGCCAGCAGCTCGAACAGGGCCAACTACGAGCAGTACTTC	CASSSNRANYEQYF	TRBV7-2	TRBJ2-7	14	.	.
TGTGCCAGTAGTATCGGGGGGACTGGAAACACCATATATTTT	CASSIGGTGNTIYF	TRBV19	TRBJ1-3	14	.	.
TGCGCCAGCAGCTTGTTTTCCTGGGCGGGAGAACGGGACGGCGAGCAGTACTTC	CASSLFSWAGERDGEQYF	TRBV5-1	TRBJ2-7	18	TRBD2	few
TGCGCCAGCAGCCAAGACGGGACAGGGGACACTGAAGCTTTCTTT	CASSQDGTGDTEAFF	TRBV4-1	TRBJ1-1	15	TRBD1	.
TGTGCCAGCAGTCCCCAGGGAAACACCATATATTTT	CASSPQGNTIYF	TRBV19	TRBJ1-3	12	.	.
TGTGCCAGCAGCTTGGTCGGGAGGAGGGCAGATACGCAGTATTTT	CASSLVGRRADTQYF	TRBV5-4	TRBJ2-3	15	TRBD2	once
TGTGCCAGTAGCCCCGGGACAGGGGACCCCTCCTACGATGGCTACACCTTC	CASSPGTGDPSYDGYTF	TRBV19	TRBJ1-2	17	TRBD1	.
TGTGCCATCAGGACAGCTCAAAACACTGAAGCTTTCTTT	CAIRTAQNTEAFF	TRBV10-3	TRBJ1-1	13	.	once
TGTGCCAGCCGCCTTTCCGAGTCCGAGCAGCCCCAGCATTTT	CASRLSESEQPQHF	TRBV6-1	TRBJ1-5	14	.	.
TGTGCCAGCAGCGGCGCTAGCGGCACCTGGACGGAGACCCAGTACTTC	CASSGASGTWTETQYF	TRBV11-2	TRBJ2-5	16	TRBD2	few
TGTGCCATCAGTGGGAGACAGGGGGCAGTCACTGAAGCTTTCTTT	CAISGRQGAVTEAFF	TRBV10-3	TRBJ1-1	15	TRBD1	.
TGTGCCAGCAGTGAAGGCAGGGGGAGTATCGATGAAAAACTGTTTTTT	CASSEGRGSIDEKLFF	TRBV6-4	TRBJ1-4	16	TRBD1	.
TGTGCCAGCAACCCGGGACAGGGGGTTTATGGCTACACCTTC	CASNPGQGVYGYTF	TRBV5-5	TRBJ1-2	14	TRBD1	.
TGTGCTAGTGTCCGAGCGGGAGGGCCGAACGAGCAGTACTTC	CASVRAGGPNEQYF	TRBV12-5	TRBJ2-7	14	TRBD2	.
TGTGCCAGCAGTGTATCCGGGACAGAGAACACTGAAGCTTTCTTT	CASSVSGTENTEAFF	TRBV2	TRBJ1-1	15	TRBD1	once
TGTGCCAGTAGTATAAGCGTGAGACGGAAGAACACTGAAGCTTTCTTT	CASSISVRRKNTEAFF	TRBV19	TRBJ1-1	16	.	few
TGTGCCAGCAGTTACAGGGGGACAGATACGCAGTATTTT	CASSYRGTDTQYF	TRBV6-6	TRBJ2-3	13	.	.
TGCAGCGGTGCGACTAGCGGGACAGATACGCAGTATTTT	CSGATSGTDTQYF	TRBV29-1	TRBJ2-3	13	TRBD2	.
TGTGCCAGTAGTACCTGGACACCGGATGAAAAACTGTTTTTT	CASSTWTPDEKLFF	TRBV19	TRBJ1-4	14	.	.
TGTGCCCGCCAACAGGGGGCGGGTGAAAAACTGTTTTTT	CARQQGAGEKLFF	TRBV30	TRBJ1-4	13	TRBD1	.
TGTGCCAGCTACCAGCCGGGGAGTGAAGCTTTCTTT	CASYQPGSEAFF	TRBV6-5	TRBJ1-1	12	.	.
TGTGCCAGCAGCTTAGAAATAGGACAGGACTATGGCTACACCTTC	CASSLEIGQDYGYTF	TRBV7-2	TRBJ1-2	15	TRBD1	.
TGTGCCAGCAGCGCCCTACTAGCGGGGGACCAAGAGACCCAGTACTTC	CASSALLAGDQETQYF	TRBV9	TRBJ2-5	16	TRBD2	.
TGTGCCAGCAGCTTAGTATCTGTCCAGCAGGGTAGCTACGAGCAGTACTTC	CASSLVSVQQGSYEQYF	TRBV7-2	TRBJ2-7	17	.	.
TGTGCCAGCAGCCCGCCTGGAGATGGCTACACCTTC	CASSPPGDGYTF	TRBV5-4	TRBJ1-2	12	.	.
TGTTCCAGCAGCTTAGCCTTCAGGGCTGGCTACACCTTC	CSSSLAFRAGYTF	TRBV7-9	TRBJ1-2	13	.	.
TGTGCCAGCAGCTTAGGGCCAGCGGGGGGCAAGGGCTACAATGAGCAGTTCTTC	CASSLGPAGGKGYNEQFF	TRBV11-1	TRBJ2-1	18	TRBD2	.
TGTGCCAGTAGTATAGCATTGAACACTGAAGCTTTCTTT	CASSIALNTEAFF	TRBV19	TRBJ1-1	13	.	.
TGTGCCAGCAGTTACAGACAGGGCGTGCAGCCCCAGCATTTT	CASSYRQGVQPQHF	TRBV6-6	TRBJ1-5	14	TRBD1	.
TGCGCCAGCAGCCAAGATTACGGGACAGGGGGGCCCAAACTGTTTTTT	CASSQDYGTGGPKLFF	TRBV5-1	TRBJ1-4	16	TRBD1	.
TGTGCCAGCAGCCGCGTAGTCCGGGAGAACACTGAAGCTTTCTTT	CASSRVVRENTEAFF	TRBV5-4	TRBJ1-1	15	.	.
TGTGCCAGCAGTTCCAGACAGCAGTTCGTCACAGATACGCAGTATTTT	CASSSRQQFVTDTQYF	TRBV27	TRBJ2-3	16	.	.
TGTGCCAGCAGCATAGCGGGAGGCTGGGATGAGCAGTTCTTC	CASSIAGGWDEQFF	TRBV27	TRBJ2-1	14	TRBD2	.
TGCGCCAGCAGCCGACTGCTAGCGGGAGACGCGAGGCAGTACTTC	CASSRLLAGDARQYF	TRBV4-1	TRBJ2-7	15	TRBD2	.
TGTGCCAGCAGTTCCGCGACAGGGGCTTGGGGCTACACCTTC	CASSSATGAWGYTF	TRBV6-5	TRBJ1-2	14	TRBD1	.
TGTGCCTGGAGTCTGCAGGGGGATGGCTACACCTTC	CAWSLQGDGYTF	TRBV30	TRBJ1-2	12	TRBD1	.
TGTGCCAGCAGCACTTCCACCACTGAAGCTTTCTTT	CASSTSTTEAFF	TRBV6-6	TRBJ1-1	12	.	.